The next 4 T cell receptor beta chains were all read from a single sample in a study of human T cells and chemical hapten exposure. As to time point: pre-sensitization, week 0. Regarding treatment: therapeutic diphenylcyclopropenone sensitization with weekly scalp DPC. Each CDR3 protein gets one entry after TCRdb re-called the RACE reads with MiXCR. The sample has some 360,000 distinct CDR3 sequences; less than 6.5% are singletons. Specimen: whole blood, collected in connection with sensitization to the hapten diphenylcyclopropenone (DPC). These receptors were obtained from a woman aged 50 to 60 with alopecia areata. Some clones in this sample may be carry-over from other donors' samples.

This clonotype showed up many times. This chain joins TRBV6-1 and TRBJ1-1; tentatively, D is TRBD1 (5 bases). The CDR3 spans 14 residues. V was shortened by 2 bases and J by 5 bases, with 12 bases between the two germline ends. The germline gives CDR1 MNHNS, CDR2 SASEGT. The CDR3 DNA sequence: TGTGCCAGCAGTGAATGGGGCCCGAAGACTGAAGCTTTCTTT. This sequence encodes CASSEWGPKTEAFF.

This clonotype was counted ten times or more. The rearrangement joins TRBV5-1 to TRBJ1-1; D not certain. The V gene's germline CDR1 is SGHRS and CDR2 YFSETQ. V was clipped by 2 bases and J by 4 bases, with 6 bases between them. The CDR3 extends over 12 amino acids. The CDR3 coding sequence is TGCGCCAGCAGCTTTCGGGGCACTGAAGCTTTCTTT. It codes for CASSFRGTEAFF.

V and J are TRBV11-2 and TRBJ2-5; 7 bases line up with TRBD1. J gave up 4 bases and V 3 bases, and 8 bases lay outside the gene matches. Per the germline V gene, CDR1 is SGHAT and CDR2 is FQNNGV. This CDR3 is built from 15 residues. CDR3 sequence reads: CASSFFQGVGETQYF. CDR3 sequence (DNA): TGTGCCAGCAGCTTTTTCCAGGGGGTCGGAGAGACCCAGTACTTC.

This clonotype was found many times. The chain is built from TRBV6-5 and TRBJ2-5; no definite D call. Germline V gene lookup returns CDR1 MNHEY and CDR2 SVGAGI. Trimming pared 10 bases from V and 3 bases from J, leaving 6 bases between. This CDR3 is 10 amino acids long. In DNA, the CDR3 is TGTGCCACCCGAGAAGAGACCCAGTACTTC. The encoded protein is CATREETQYF.